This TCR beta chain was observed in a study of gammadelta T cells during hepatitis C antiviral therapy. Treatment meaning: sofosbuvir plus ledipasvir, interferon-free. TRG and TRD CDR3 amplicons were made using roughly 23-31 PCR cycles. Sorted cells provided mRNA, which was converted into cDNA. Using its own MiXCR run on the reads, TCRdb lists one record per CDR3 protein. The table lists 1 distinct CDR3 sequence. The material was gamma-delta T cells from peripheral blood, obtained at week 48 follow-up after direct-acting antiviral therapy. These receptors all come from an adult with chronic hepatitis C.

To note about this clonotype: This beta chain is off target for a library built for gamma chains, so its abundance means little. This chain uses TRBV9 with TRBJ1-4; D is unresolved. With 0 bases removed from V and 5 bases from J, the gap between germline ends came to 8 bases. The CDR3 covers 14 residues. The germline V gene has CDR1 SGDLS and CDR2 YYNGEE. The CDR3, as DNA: TGTGCCAGCAGCGTAGCGGCTTGGAATGAAAAACTGTTTTTT. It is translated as CASSVAAWNEKLFF.